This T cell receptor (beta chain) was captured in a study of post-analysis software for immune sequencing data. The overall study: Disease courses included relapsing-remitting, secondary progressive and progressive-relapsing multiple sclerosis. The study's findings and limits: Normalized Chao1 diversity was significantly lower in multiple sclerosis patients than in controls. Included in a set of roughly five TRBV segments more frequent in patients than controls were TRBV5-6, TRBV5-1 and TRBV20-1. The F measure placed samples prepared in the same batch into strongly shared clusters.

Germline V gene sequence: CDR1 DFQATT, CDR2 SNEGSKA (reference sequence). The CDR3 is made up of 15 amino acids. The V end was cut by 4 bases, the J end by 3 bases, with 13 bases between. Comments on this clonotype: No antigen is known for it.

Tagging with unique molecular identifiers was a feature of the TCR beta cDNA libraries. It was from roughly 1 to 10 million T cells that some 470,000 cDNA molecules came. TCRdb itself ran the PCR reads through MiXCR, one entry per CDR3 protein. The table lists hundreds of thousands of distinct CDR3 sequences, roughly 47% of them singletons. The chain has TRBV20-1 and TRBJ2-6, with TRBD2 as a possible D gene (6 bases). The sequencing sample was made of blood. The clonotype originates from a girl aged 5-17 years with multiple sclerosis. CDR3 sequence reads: CSAKEGSGGANVLTF. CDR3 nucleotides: TGCAGTGCTAAGGAGGGGAGCGGTGGGGCCAACGTCCTGACTTTC.